This entry is about one T cell receptor (beta chain). A read error may explain this, as a much larger clone is one base away. The sample belongs to a study of shared clonotypes between healthy human individuals. Germline V lookup: CDR1 MGHRA, CDR2 YSYEKL. CDR3 length: 14 residues. Trimming took 0 bases from V and 0 from J, leaving 3 bases between them. TCRdb keeps only in-frame clones here, not all; method: immunoSEQ multiplex PCR. Among about 120,000 clones listed, about 70% were seen once. The origin of this receptor is a woman in her twenties or thirties in good health. The sequenced material came from memory CD8+ T cells sorted from blood. The sample's subset: CD45RO+ cells pooled with CCR7-negative TemRA cells. The chain recombines TRBV4-1 with TRBJ1-3; D gene ambiguous. This CDR3 is CASSQEDSGNTIYF. In DNA form, the CDR3 reads TGCGCCAGCAGCCAAGAAGACTCTGGAAACACCATATATTTT.